This T cell receptor (beta chain) originates from a study of blood T cells in healthy people across ages (dated by TCRdb to 2014 to 2015). As for the study more broadly: In model experiments, roughly one uniquely barcoded TCR beta cDNA molecule per two T cells was captured by template switching. Donors were grouped into four age groups: young (average 16 years), middle-aged (39), aged (approximately 58) and long-lived (approximately 75). Using deep sequencing normalized with unique cDNA molecular identifiers, the study measured how TCR beta repertoire diversity changes with age. For two donors (one aged 18 to 29 and one aged 80 or older), the study analyzed two additional independent replicas of 1 million unique cDNA reads from the same blood draw. To avoid experimental bias, donors of different ages were spread randomly across the sequencing lanes. Paper-wide results and their limitations: Since profiling was done on bulk unsorted PBMCs, naive and antigen-experienced compartments could not be conclusively compared. There was a strong correlation between observed TCR beta diversity and the percentage of naive T cells measured by flow cytometry. As age increased, observed TCR beta diversity per million T cells dropped in a roughly linear way, and a significant reduction was already evident by age 40. The CMV infection status of donors was not known, potentially confounding age-related changes in expanded clonotypes. Total diversity estimates from one million sequenced T cells were considered lower bounds and underestimates. The long-lived group showed more naive CD4+ T cells, fewer expanded clones and increased TCR diversity than the aged group, suggesting age selection.

Worth noting for this clonotype: Its specific antigen is unknown. Within one base of it there is no much larger clone, and no base qualities were kept.

The library was obtained by 5' RACE. Data came from an Illumina HiSeq 2500. A second PCR of about 7 to 12 cycles was performed with a sample-barcoded 5' primer and a J-beta primer mix. A template-switch 5' adaptor carrying 12 random nucleotides introduced a unique molecular identifier onto each TCR beta cDNA molecule. Each sample yielded at least 3 million CDR3-containing paired-end reads. First-strand cDNA was synthesized from all RNA with the Mint cDNA synthesis kit, primed by a TRBC-specific oligonucleotide. After uracil-DNA glycosylase treatment, a first 18-cycle PCR used universal primers M1SS and BC2_uni_R on all cDNA. The authors' analysis ran thus. For normalization, 1 million high-quality reads, each with a distinct molecular identifier, were randomly selected from each sample. Reads sharing molecular identifiers were discarded rather than binned into consensus sequences. MiTCR, set to a Q25 quality threshold and the strictest error-elimination algorithm, was used for CDR3 identification, clonotype clustering and error correction. A nonparametric unseen species model with Euler transformation was used to estimate lower-bound total TCR beta diversity. TCRdb redid the processing of the public reads, applying fastp at Q25 and MiXCR, and retained in-frame beta chains. Rows are combined by CDR3 protein, so each entry shows the most common genes and DNA. For this entry, the V and J calls and clone size follow TCRdb and not the study's own pipeline. Counted in this sample were around 800,000 distinct CDR3 sequences; approximately 53% of them appeared once. Jointly, the top ten make up 41% of the sample.

The approximately 40 donors, aged about 6 to 100 years, were systemically healthy Caucasian individuals from Russia. Roughly 9.5 milliliters of peripheral blood were drawn from each donor into EDTA-treated Vacutainer tubes. Ficoll-Paque density-gradient centrifugation was used to isolate PBMCs, with at least 7 million per sample. Trizol reagent was used to extract total RNA from PBMCs, with at least 6 micrograms per sample. For every donor, an aliquot of PBMCs went through flow cytometry to measure the percentages of naive CD45RAhigh/CD27high T cells. According to the germline V gene, CDR1 reads SQVTM and CDR2 reads ANQGSEA. Taken from cysteine to phenylalanine, the CDR3 has 12 residues. Just CDR3 DNA is preserved here, 36 bases in frame from base 1.

Sequences were obtained from blood. This TCR was recovered from an elderly man in good health. The rearrangement combines TRBV29-1 with TRBJ2-1; 11 bases in the middle match TRBD2. The CDR3 protein: CGSGLADNEQFF. The DNA sequence is TGCGGGTCGGGACTAGCGGACAATGAGCAGTTCTTC.